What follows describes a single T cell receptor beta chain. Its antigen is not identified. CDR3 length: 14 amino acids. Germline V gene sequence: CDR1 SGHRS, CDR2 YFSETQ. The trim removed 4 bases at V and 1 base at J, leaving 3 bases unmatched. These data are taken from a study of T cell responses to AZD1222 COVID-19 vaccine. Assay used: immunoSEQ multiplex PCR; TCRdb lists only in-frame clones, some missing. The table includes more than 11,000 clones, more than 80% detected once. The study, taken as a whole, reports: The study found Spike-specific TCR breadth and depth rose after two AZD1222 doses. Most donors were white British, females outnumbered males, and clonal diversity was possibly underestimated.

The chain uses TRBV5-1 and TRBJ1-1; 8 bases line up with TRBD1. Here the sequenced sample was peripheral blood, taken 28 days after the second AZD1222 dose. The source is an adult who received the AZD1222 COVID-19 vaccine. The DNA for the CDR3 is TGCGCCAGCAGCCCGGACAGGGAGAACACTGAAGCTTTCTTT. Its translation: CASSPDRENTEAFF. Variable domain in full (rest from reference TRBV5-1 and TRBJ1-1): KAGVTQTPRYLIKTRGQQVTLSCSPISGHRSVSWYQQTPGQGLQFLFEYFSETQRNKGNFPGRFSGRQFSNSRSEMNVSTLELGDSALYLCASSPDRENTEAFFGQGTRLTVV.